Listed below are T cell receptor beta chains from one sample, sequenced in a study of cytomegalovirus exposure and HLA in healthy donors. TCRdb's copy holds only in-frame clones and misses some; the assay was immunoSEQ multiplex PCR. The sample has some 120,000 clones, about 80% seen once. Sequencing used PBMCs. These receptors all stem from a man in his forties or fifties in good health and CMV-seronegative. The CDR3 runs from the conserved cysteine through the conserved F or W. D genes are given only for firm matches. Only some rows state a clone size, as once, few, many or a class for expanded clones.

TRBV29-1	NA	14	TRBJ1-4	once	CSVEARRFDEKLFF	TGCAGCGTTGAAGCCCGCAGGTTCGATGAAAAACTGTTTTTT
TRBV27	TRBD2	16	TRBJ2-7	NA	CASRLSLAGVSYEQYF	TGTGCCAGCAGACTATCCCTAGCGGGAGTTTCCTACGAGCAGTACTTC
TRBV4-2	TRBD1	15	TRBJ1-3	NA	CASSQQTGVGNTIYF	TGTGCCAGCAGCCAACAGACAGGGGTAGGAAACACCATATATTTT
TRBV18	TRBD1	15	TRBJ2-1	NA	CASSQVGQGRNEQFF	TGTGCCAGCTCACAGGTAGGACAGGGTAGGAATGAGCAGTTCTTC
TRBV6-5	NA	13	TRBJ1-1	few	CARRSGLNTEAFF	TGTGCCAGGAGGTCAGGGTTGAACACTGAAGCTTTCTTT
TRBV2	NA	14	TRBJ1-1	NA	CASSEEAGRTEAFF	TGTGCCAGCAGTGAAGAGGCAGGCAGAACTGAAGCTTTCTTT
TRBV30	NA	13	TRBJ2-7	NA	CAWSVSESYEQYF	TGTGCCTGGAGTGTATCCGAGTCCTACGAGCAGTACTTC
TRBV11-2	NA	15	TRBJ2-2	NA	CASSLVRENTGELFF	TGTGCCAGCAGCTTGGTCAGGGAGAACACCGGGGAGCTGTTTTTT
TRBV14	NA	13	TRBJ2-7	NA	CASSHGTPQEQYF	TGTGCCAGCAGCCACGGGACACCCCAAGAGCAGTACTTC
TRBV10-3	NA	15	TRBJ2-7	NA	CAISEQNREAYEQYF	TGTGCCATCAGTGAACAAAACAGGGAAGCCTACGAGCAGTACTTC
TRBV5-1	NA	14	TRBJ1-2	NA	CASSLAGGAEGYTF	TGCGCCAGCAGCTTGGCCGGGGGGGCGGAGGGCTACACCTTC
TRBV2	TRBD1	14	TRBJ1-1	few	CASRPTGFVTEAFF	TGTGCCAGCAGGCCGACAGGGTTTGTCACTGAAGCTTTCTTT
TRBV11-1	NA	15	TRBJ1-6	NA	CASSLNRGYNSPLHF	TGTGCCAGCAGCTTAAACCGGGGCTATAATTCACCCCTCCACTTT
TRBV6-6	NA	13	TRBJ1-5	NA	CASRQDSNQPQHF	TGTGCCAGCAGACAAGATAGCAATCAGCCCCAGCATTTT
TRBV19	NA	14	TRBJ2-2	NA	CASTTLGATGELFF	TGTGCCAGTACCACCCTAGGGGCTACCGGGGAGCTGTTTTTT
TRBV10-3	TRBD2	19	TRBJ2-2	NA	CAISEPPGLAGSNTGELFF	TGTGCCATCAGTGAGCCCCCGGGACTAGCTGGCTCGAACACCGGGGAGCTGTTTTTT
TRBV6-6	NA	13	TRBJ2-7	NA	CASSYSAVYEQYF	TGTGCCAGCAGTTACTCGGCCGTTTACGAGCAGTACTTC
TRBV5-4	NA	15	TRBJ2-1	NA	CASTGGGIEAGEQFF	TGTGCCAGCACCGGAGGAGGGATAGAGGCTGGGGAGCAGTTCTTC
TRBV28	NA	13	TRBJ1-1	NA	CASNVRGNTEAFF	TGTGCCAGCAACGTCAGGGGGAACACTGAAGCTTTCTTT
TRBV6-1	TRBD1	13	TRBJ2-3	NA	CASGQESTDTQYF	TGTGCCAGCGGACAGGAGAGCACAGATACGCAGTATTTT
TRBV21-1	NA	15	TRBJ2-3	NA	CATRQGPFYTDTQYF	TGTGCCACCAGACAGGGGCCCTTCTACACAGATACGCAGTATTTT
TRBV23-1	TRBD1	18	TRBJ1-4	NA	CASSQDRDGVGTNEKLFF	TGCGCCAGCTCCCAGGACAGGGATGGTGTCGGAACTAATGAAAAACTGTTTTTT
TRBV15	TRBD2	16	TRBJ2-7	NA	CATSRDYLAVAYEQYF	TGTGCCACCAGCAGAGATTATCTAGCGGTGGCCTACGAGCAGTACTTC
TRBV5-6	TRBD1	14	TRBJ1-1	NA	CASSLPTGATEAFF	TGTGCCAGCAGCTTACCGACAGGGGCCACTGAAGCTTTCTTT
TRBV18	NA	16	TRBJ1-2	NA	CASSSIVSRQQYGYTF	TGTGCCAGCTCGTCGATTGTGTCGAGACAGCAATATGGCTACACCTTC
TRBV29-1	TRBD1	14	TRBJ1-1	NA	CSVGEGTANTEAFF	TGCAGCGTTGGAGAAGGGACAGCGAACACTGAAGCTTTCTTT
TRBV4-1	TRBD2	16	TRBJ2-2	NA	CASSQLAGVYTGELFF	TGCGCCAGCAGCCAACTAGCGGGGGTTTACACCGGGGAGCTGTTTTTT
TRBV19	NA	13	TRBJ2-7	NA	CASTSQGISEQYF	TGTGCCAGTACCTCTCAGGGGATAAGCGAGCAGTACTTC